What follows are 27 T cell receptor beta chains derived from one specimen sequenced in a study of T cells after yellow fever vaccination. TCRdb fed the 5' RACE reads into MiXCR, producing one record per CDR3 protein. This sample yields 250,000 to 400,000 distinct CDR3 sequences, of which around 4.3% are seen a single time; 19% belongs to the top ten. Sequencing used PBMCs, obtained 15 days after the yellow fever booster vaccination. These receptors all stem from a young man who received the YFV17D yellow fever vaccine.

This clonotype was seen ten or more times. The chain employs TRBV7-3 and TRBJ1-2, with D uncertain. Germline V gives CDR1 SGHTA, CDR2 FQGTGA. The CDR3 spans 17 residues. Trimming removed 4 bases from V and 2 bases from J, with 20 bases in between. In DNA, the CDR3 is TGTGCCAGCAGCTCCCTTTCGAGACTTAGGAAGAACTATGGCTACACCTTC. This translates into CASSSLSRLRKNYGYTF.

V gene TRBV4-3 combines with J gene TRBJ1-1; D is possibly TRBD1 (5 bases). V lost 1 base and J lost 0, with 18 bases in between. CDR1 and CDR2 (germline): LGHNA, YSLEER. The CDR3 covers 18 residues. The CDR3 reads CASSQVILGRDVNTEAFF. In DNA form, the CDR3 reads TGCGCCAGCAGCCAAGTCATTTTGGGGCGGGATGTGAACACTGAAGCTTTCTTT.

The sample holds many counts of this clonotype. This chain links TRBV10-2 with TRBJ2-3, with D hard to call. Per germline, CDR1 WSHSY and CDR2 SAAADI. The CDR3 has 14 amino acids. V was trimmed by 8 bases and J by 3 bases, leaving 15 bases between them. The CDR3 spells CASGSSYRTDTQYF. For the CDR3, the DNA is TGCGCCAGCGGCTCCTCCTATAGAACAGATACGCAGTATTTT.

This clonotype was observed a handful of times. V gene TRBV21-1 combines with J gene TRBJ2-7. TRBV21-1 is listed as a pseudogene. The CDR3 consists of 14 residues. The DNA for the CDR3 is TGTGCCAGCAGCAAAGAGAGACATAGGTACGAGCAGTACGTC. It specifies CASSKERHRYEQYV.

The J gene is TRBJ2-3, the V gene TRBV24-1; D perhaps matches TRBD2 (5 bases). CDR1 is KGHDR, CDR2 SFDVKD, per germline. Trimming pared 3 bases from V and 3 bases from J, leaving 18 bases between. The CDR3 consists of 17 residues. The CDR3 sequence: CATSDRPSRGWTDTQYF. The CDR3 region has the DNA TGTGCCACCAGTGATCGTCCCTCCCGGGGATGGACAGATACGCAGTATTTT.

This clonotype was detected a few times. V gene TRBV28 combines with J gene TRBJ2-6, with D uncertain. The CDR3 is made up of 15 amino acids. Germline-derived CDR1 and CDR2 are MDHEN and SYDVKM. V was pared by 5 bases and J by 4 bases, with 12 bases between. The CDR3 DNA reads as TGTGCCAGCAGTGTGCTGCTAGGAGGGGCCAACGTCCTGACTTTC. This translates into CASSVLLGGANVLTF. Together with reference TRBV28 and TRBJ2-6, the CDR3 gives the full variable domain: DVKVTQSSRYLVKRTGEKVFLECVQDMDHENMFWYRQDPGLGLRLIYFSYDVKMKEKGDIPEGYSVSREKKERFSLILESASTNQTSMYLCASSVLLGGANVLTFGAGSRLTVL.

The sample holds many counts of this clonotype. The chain joins TRBV6-5 to TRBJ2-7; D may be TRBD2 (5 bases). The V gene's germline CDR1 is MNHEY and CDR2 SVGAGI. V was pared by 2 bases and J by 7 bases, with 15 bases between. The CDR3 is made up of 14 amino acids. The CDR3, as DNA: TGTGCCAGCAGTTACCGAGGGATAGGATGGGAGCAGTACGTC. It encodes CASSYRGIGWEQYV.

This chain joins TRBV7-2 and TRBJ2-3; TRBD1 matches at 9 bases. The CDR3 consists of 16 residues. V dropped 5 bases and J dropped 2; count of bases not matched to a gene: 8. From germline, CDR1 is SGHTA and CDR2 FQGNSA. The DNA of the CDR3 is TGTGCCAGCAGCACCCCGACAGGGGGGGCCACAGATACGCAGTATTTT. Amino acids: CASSTPTGGATDTQYF.

This clonotype was seen a handful of times. This sequence joins TRBV19 and TRBJ1-4; D is ambiguous. This CDR3 region has 13 residues. Germline CDR1 reads LNHDA; CDR2 reads SQIVND (reference sequence). V was cut by 5 bases and J by 6 bases, with 10 bases left in between. The CDR3 DNA sequence: TGTGCCAGTAGTGGAGCAGGTTATGAAAAACTGTTTTTT. It encodes CASSGAGYEKLFF.

The V gene is TRBV5-1, the J gene TRBJ2-1; maybe TRBD2 (7 bases). V was shortened by 3 bases and J by 6 bases, with 13 bases between the two germline ends. CDR1 SGHRS and CDR2 YFSETQ come from the germline V gene. The CDR3 sequence is 14 residues long. The CDR3 region is CASSYGGPPNEQFF. DNA for the CDR3: TGCGCCAGCAGCTACGGGGGGCCCCCCAATGAGCAGTTCTTC.

CDR3 protein: CSAQGLAGGQETQYF. In DNA form, the CDR3 reads TGCAGTGCTCAAGGGCTAGCGGGGGGGCAAGAGACCCAGTACTTC. The chain is built from TRBV20-1 and TRBJ2-5; 12 nucleotides match TRBD2. The CDR3 covers 15 residues. After removal of 5 bases from V and 2 bases from J, the junction contained 6 bases not matched to a gene. CDR1 is DFQATT, CDR2 SNEGSKA, per germline (reference sequence).

This clonotype was counted many times. The genes are TRBV20-1 and TRBJ2-3, with D hard to call. V lost 1 base to trimming and J lost 2 bases, with 7 bases between them. The CDR3 is made up of 13 amino acids. Germline assignment: CDR1 DFQATT and CDR2 SNEGSKA (reference sequence). Here the CDR3 reads CSARGDNTDTQYF. In nucleotides, the CDR3 is TGCAGTGCTAGAGGCGACAACACAGATACGCAGTATTTT.

As regards this clonotype: This may be a read error, as it is one base from a much larger clone. This chain uses TRBV6-2 or TRBV6-3 with TRBJ1-1, with a weak D call TRBD1 (5 bases). The ends were cut back, 8 bases at V and 6 bases at J, with 19 bases in the middle. Germline V gives CDR1 MNHEY, CDR2 SVGEGT. This CDR3 spans 14 amino acids. DNA for the CDR3: TGTGCCAGCCGCCATGACCCCAGGGCCCCTGAAGCTTTCTTT. This sequence encodes CASRHDPRAPEAFF.

This clonotype was seen more than once but under ten times. This chain uses TRBV6-5 with TRBJ1-1; tentatively, D is TRBD1 (6 bases). The V end lost 10 bases, the J end lost 6 bases, and 21 bases lay between the germline ends. CDR3 length equals 14 residues. Germline CDR1 and CDR2: MNHEY and SVGAGI. The CDR3 protein is CATALQGPLAEAFF. In DNA form, the CDR3 reads TGTGCCACCGCTTTACAGGGCCCATTGGCTGAAGCTTTCTTT.

This clonotype was found many times. This rearrangement joins TRBV27 to TRBJ1-1; 8 nucleotides match TRBD1. V dropped 5 bases and J dropped 5; count of bases not matched to a gene: 7. Per germline, CDR1 MNHEY and CDR2 SMNVEV (reference sequence). This CDR3 is built from 14 residues. DNA of the CDR3: TGTGCCAGCAGTCGCTTACAGGGGGGGACTGAAGCTTTCTTT. Translating gives CASSRLQGGTEAFF.

This clonotype has ten or more counts. CDR3 in amino acids: CASSYSTGYTEAFF. For the CDR3, the DNA is TGTGCCAGCAGTTACTCAACGGGCTACACTGAAGCTTTCTTT. J is TRBJ1-1 and V is TRBV6-5, with D hard to call. Germline V gene sequence: CDR1 MNHEY, CDR2 SVGAGI. The CDR3 covers 14 residues. The V gene lost 0 bases and the J gene lost 3 bases, with 8 bases spanning the gap.

J is TRBJ2-1 and V is TRBV28; D ambiguous. V gave up 3 bases and J gave up 8 bases, with 8 bases separating them. CDR1 MDHEN and CDR2 SYDVKM come from the germline V gene. The CDR3 runs 12 residues. The CDR3 DNA sequence: TGTGCCAGCAGTTTGCAGTCCGATGAGCAGTTCTTC. Its translation is CASSLQSDEQFF.

The chain couples TRBV9 to TRBJ1-2, with 7 bases matching TRBD1. Trimming removed 4 bases from V and 8 bases from J; junction bases left unmatched: 17. Germline CDR1 reads SGDLS; CDR2 reads YYNGEE. The CDR3 runs 16 residues. The CDR3 is CASSPRRGQTTRGYTF. The DNA for the CDR3 is TGTGCCAGCAGCCCCCGACGGGGACAGACGACTCGGGGCTACACCTTC.

This clonotype was observed many times. V gene TRBV18 combines with J gene TRBJ2-7, with 9 nucleotides matching TRBD1. Germline CDR1 reads KGHSH; CDR2 reads LQKENI. This CDR3 comprises 14 residues. V lost 2 bases to trimming and J lost 13 bases; unmatched junction nucleotides: 12. The DNA of the CDR3 is TGTGCCAGCTCACCAGACGTTGCGCGACAGGGGGTATACTTC. As protein: CASSPDVARQGVYF. The full variable domain, completed using reference TRBV18 and TRBJ2-7, is NAGVMQNPRHLVRRRGQEARLRCSPMKGHSHVYWYRQLPEEGLKFMVYLQKENIIDESGMPKERFSAEFPKEGPSILRIQQVVRGDSAAYFCASSPDVARQGVYFGPGTRLTVT.

This clonotype showed up just a few times. A read error may be the cause here, since a much bigger clone is one base away. Because the CDR3 is missing its conserved closing phenylalanine or tryptophan, this is likely a read error. V usage is TRBV5-1 and J usage is TRBJ2-5; 8 bases are shared with TRBD1. The V segment lost 7 bases and the J segment 2 bases; nucleotides outside the gene matches: 4. The germline gives CDR1 SGHRS, CDR2 YFSETQ. This CDR3 has 13 residues. The CDR3 bases are TGCGCCAGCGCCCGACAGGGGCAAGAGACCCAGTACCTC. Protein sequence: CASARQGQETQYL.

This clonotype was counted ten times or more. The V and J genes are TRBV7-3 and TRBJ2-5; D could derive from TRBD1 or TRBD2 (5 bases each). In germline, CDR1 is SGHTA, CDR2 FQGTGA. V lost 4 bases and J 4 bases, leaving 13 bases between the germline ends. CDR3 size: 14 residues. The CDR3 sequence: CASSYQGSGETQYF. DNA for the CDR3: TGTGCCAGCAGCTACCAGGGAAGCGGAGAGACCCAGTACTTC. Looking up the rest from reference TRBV7-3 and TRBJ2-5 gives the full variable domain: GAGVSQTPSNKVTEKGKYVELRCDPISGHTALYWYRQSLGQGPEFLIYFQGTGAADDSGLPNDRFFAVRPEGSVSTLKIQRTERGDSAVYLCASSYQGSGETQYFGPGTRLLVL.

This clonotype has ten or more counts. This chain uses TRBV7-6 with TRBJ2-3, with TRBD2 matching over 14 bases. V dropped 7 bases and J dropped 5; count of bases not matched to a gene: 8. Germline V lookup: CDR1 SGHVS, CDR2 FNYEAQ. This CDR3 spans 16 amino acids. The CDR3 coding sequence is TGTGCCAGCACCATGACTAGCGGGGGGGCCGGAGATACGCAGTATTTT. Translated, it gives CASTMTSGGAGDTQYF.

This clonotype was observed a few times. This chain joins TRBV12-3 or TRBV12-4 and TRBJ1-6; tentatively, D is TRBD1 (6 bases). Trimming pared 5 bases from V and 10 bases from J, leaving 15 bases between. CDR3 length: 14 amino acids. The CDR3 spells CASSPTGMKSPLHF. The CDR3 DNA sequence: TGTGCCAGCAGTCCAACAGGGATGAAATCACCCCTCCACTTT.

On this clonotype itself: One base away lies a much larger clone, so this may be a sequencing read error. This likely comes from a read error, as the CDR3 has no conserved phenylalanine or tryptophan at its end. The rearrangement links TRBV7-2 to TRBJ2-5, with 7 bases lining up with TRBD2. Germline CDR1 SGHTA, CDR2 FQGNSA. The CDR3 is 15 residues long. J lost 4 bases, V lost 1 base, and 6 bases had no gene match. The CDR3 reads CASSLEAWEGETQYL. The CDR3 bases are TGTGCCAGCAGCTTAGAGGCTTGGGAGGGAGAGACCCAGTACCTC.

This clonotype occurred a few times. This chain links TRBV12-3 or TRBV12-4 with TRBJ1-6; perhaps TRBD1 as D (5 bases). The CDR3 totals 13 residues. Between the trimmed V and J ends, which lost 5 bases and 6 bases, there was a span of 8 bases. The CDR3 bases are TGTGCCAGCAGTATCAGGGTTAATTCACCCCTCCACTTT. It codes for CASSIRVNSPLHF.

This clonotype occurred many times. The V gene is TRBV12-3 or TRBV12-4, the J gene TRBJ2-7; a possible D gene is TRBD2 (6 bases). This CDR3 spans 11 amino acids. The CDR3 sequence is CANRRVSEQYV. The DNA for the CDR3 is TGTGCAAACAGGAGGGTAAGCGAGCAGTACGTC.

This clonotype was detected ten times or more. The chain links TRBV7-9 to TRBJ1-2; D is ambiguous. Germline values: CDR1 SEHNR, CDR2 FQNEAQ (reference sequence). The CDR3 loop spans 13 amino acids. Trimming removed 3 bases at V and 2 bases at J, with 7 bases between. The CDR3 bases are TGTGCCAGCAGCTTGAACCCCAACTATGGCTACACCTTC. This translates into CASSLNPNYGYTF. Variable domain in full (rest from reference TRBV7-9 and TRBJ1-2): DTGVSQNPRHKITKRGQNVTFRCDPISEHNRLYWYRQTLGQGPEFLTYFQNEAQLEKSRLLSDRFSAERPKGSFSTLEIQRTEQGDSAMYLCASSLNPNYGYTFGSGTRLTVV.